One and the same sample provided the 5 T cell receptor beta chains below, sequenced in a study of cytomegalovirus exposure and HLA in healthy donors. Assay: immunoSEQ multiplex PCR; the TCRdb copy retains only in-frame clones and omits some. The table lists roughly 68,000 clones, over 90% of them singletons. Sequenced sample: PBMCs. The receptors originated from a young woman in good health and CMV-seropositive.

CDR3 bases: TGTGCCAGCAGCTTCTCAGGGAGGTTGAACGAGCAGTACTTC. Encoded protein: CASSFSGRLNEQYF. The V gene is TRBV28, the J gene TRBJ2-7; TRBD2 is a possible D gene (6 bases). Per the germline V gene, CDR1 is MDHEN and CDR2 is SYDVKM. V lost 6 bases to trimming and J lost 5 bases, with 17 bases between them. The CDR3 is made up of 14 amino acids.

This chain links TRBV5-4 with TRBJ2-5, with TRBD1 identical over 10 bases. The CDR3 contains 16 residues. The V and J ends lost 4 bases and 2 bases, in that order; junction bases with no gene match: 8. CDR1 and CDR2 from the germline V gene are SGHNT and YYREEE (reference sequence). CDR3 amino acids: CASSRRQGAGQETQYF. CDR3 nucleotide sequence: TGTGCCAGCAGCCGCCGACAGGGGGCAGGGCAAGAGACCCAGTACTTC. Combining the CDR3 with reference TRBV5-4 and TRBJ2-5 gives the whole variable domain ETGVTQSPTHLIKTRGQQVTLRCSSQSGHNTVSWYQQALGQGPQFIFQYYREEENGRGNFPPRFSGLQFPNYSSELNVNALELDDSALYLCASSRRQGAGQETQYFGPGTRLLVL.

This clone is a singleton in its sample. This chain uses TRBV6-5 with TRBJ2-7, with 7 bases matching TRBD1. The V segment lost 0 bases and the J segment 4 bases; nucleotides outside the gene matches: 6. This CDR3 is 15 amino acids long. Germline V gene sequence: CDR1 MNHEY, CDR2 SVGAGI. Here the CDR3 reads CASSYSPGQHYEQYF. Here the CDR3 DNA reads TGTGCCAGCAGTTACTCACCGGGACAGCATTACGAGCAGTACTTC.

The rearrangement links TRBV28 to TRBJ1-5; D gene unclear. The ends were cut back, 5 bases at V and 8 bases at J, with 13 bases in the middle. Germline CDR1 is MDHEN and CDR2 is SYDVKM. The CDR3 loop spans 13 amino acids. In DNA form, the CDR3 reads TGTGCCAGCAGTCTTACTCAATCTAAGCCCCAGCATTTT. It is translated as CASSLTQSKPQHF.

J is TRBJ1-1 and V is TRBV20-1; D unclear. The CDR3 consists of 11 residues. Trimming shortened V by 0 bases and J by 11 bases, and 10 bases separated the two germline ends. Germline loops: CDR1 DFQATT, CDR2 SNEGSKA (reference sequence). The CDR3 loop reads CSARDPLIAFF. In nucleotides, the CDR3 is TGCAGTGCTAGAGACCCGTTAATCGCTTTCTTT.